The following is a TCR beta chain sequence with its context. Its antigen remains unidentified. CDR3 length: 13 residues. The V gene's germline CDR1 is SGHVS and CDR2 FQNEAQ. Trimming took off 1 base at V and 4 bases at J, with 7 bases between the two ends. This record belongs to a study of T cell responses to AZD1222 COVID-19 vaccine. Findings and caveats of the study: There were repertoire samples only from the period after the peak T cell response.

Some clones are missing from TCRdb's copy, which holds only in-frame ones; the method was immunoSEQ multiplex PCR. This sample has approximately 200,000 clones, with 80% to 95% found just once. V and J are TRBV7-8 and TRBJ2-5; the D is unclear. The sequence was obtained from an adult who received the AZD1222 COVID-19 vaccine. Sequencing used peripheral blood, obtained 28 days after the second AZD1222 dose. The CDR3 region has the DNA TGTGCCAGCAGCTTAGGGCTCGTAGAGACCCAGTACTTC. Protein: CASSLGLVETQYF.